A selection of T cell receptor beta chains follows, all from one sample in a study of neoadjuvant nivolumab and ipilimumab in lung cancer. Sequencing used immunoSEQ multiplex PCR; TCRdb keeps in-frame clones, though not all of them. The sample yields roughly 49,000 clones, 75% to 90% seen once. Sample: blood, taken before neoadjuvant nivolumab, alone or with ipilimumab. All receptors derive from an adult with non-small cell lung cancer. Some clones in this sample may be carry-over from other donors' samples. Each CDR3 is given with its conserved first and last residue. D genes are given only for firm matches. The size entry is marked missing in some rows and otherwise reads once, few, many or a size class.

CDR3 protein: CASSHGTGSNQPQHF
CDR3 DNA: TGTGCCAGCAGCCACGGGACAGGAAGCAATCAGCCCCAGCATTTT
V gene: TRBV27
clone size: NA
D gene: TRBD1
J gene: TRBJ1-5

CDR3 protein: CASSGYLDTQYF
CDR3 DNA: TGTGCCAGCAGTGGCTACTTGGATACGCAGTATTTT
V gene: TRBV2
clone size: NA
D gene: NA
J gene: TRBJ2-3

CDR3 protein: CASSETLQGGYGYTF
CDR3 DNA: TGTGCCAGCAGTGAAACTCTACAGGGCGGCTATGGCTACACCTTC
V gene: TRBV25-1
clone size: NA
D gene: NA
J gene: TRBJ1-2

CDR3 protein: CASSRIGTAGSEQYF
CDR3 DNA: TGTGCCAGCAGCCGAATAGGGACAGCGGGCTCGGAGCAGTACTTC
V gene: TRBV14
clone size: NA
D gene: NA
J gene: TRBJ2-7

CDR3 protein: CAWSWGGGGQGTEAFF
CDR3 DNA: TGTGCCTGGAGTTGGGGAGGCGGGGGCCAGGGCACTGAAGCTTTCTTT
V gene: TRBV30
clone size: NA
D gene: NA
J gene: TRBJ1-1

CDR3 protein: CASSWAIGLKINEQFF
CDR3 DNA: TGCGCCAGCAGCTGGGCAATCGGGCTAAAAATCAATGAGCAGTTCTTC
V gene: TRBV5-1
clone size: NA
D gene: NA
J gene: TRBJ2-1

CDR3 protein: CASTVDWSRGYTF
CDR3 DNA: TGTGCCAGCACCGTCGACTGGTCGAGAGGCTACACCTTC
V gene: TRBV28
clone size: few
D gene: NA
J gene: TRBJ1-2

CDR3 protein: CASSPTSGSPGELFF
CDR3 DNA: TGTGCCAGCAGCCCTACTAGCGGGAGCCCCGGGGAGCTGTTTTTT
V gene: TRBV11-3
clone size: NA
D gene: TRBD2
J gene: TRBJ2-2

CDR3 protein: CSASLNTEAFF
CDR3 DNA: TGCAGTGCTAGTTTGAACACTGAAGCTTTCTTT
V gene: TRBV20-1
clone size: once
D gene: NA
J gene: TRBJ1-1

CDR3 protein: CASSRDSGTYTGELFF
CDR3 DNA: TGTGCCAGCAGCCGCGATAGCGGGACCTACACCGGGGAGCTGTTTTTT
V gene: TRBV5-4
clone size: NA
D gene: TRBD2
J gene: TRBJ2-2

CDR3 protein: CASSQGTSGTYEQYF
CDR3 DNA: TGCGCCAGCAGCCAAGGGACTAGCGGAACCTACGAGCAGTACTTC
V gene: TRBV4-3
clone size: NA
D gene: TRBD2
J gene: TRBJ2-7

CDR3 protein: CASSVVPSGRTDTQYF
CDR3 DNA: TGTGCCAGCAGCGTAGTTCCTAGCGGGAGGACCGATACGCAGTATTTT
V gene: TRBV9
clone size: NA
D gene: TRBD2
J gene: TRBJ2-3

CDR3 protein: CASSLNGQETQYF
CDR3 DNA: TGTGCCAGCAGTTTGAACGGGCAAGAGACCCAGTACTTC
V gene: TRBV6-6
clone size: NA
D gene: NA
J gene: TRBJ2-5

CDR3 protein: CASRDRLNQPQHF
CDR3 DNA: TGTGCCAGCAGGGACCGCCTCAATCAGCCCCAGCATTTT
V gene: TRBV6-1
clone size: NA
D gene: NA
J gene: TRBJ1-5

CDR3 protein: CASSLREGVRETQYF
CDR3 DNA: TGTGCTAGCAGCTTGAGGGAGGGGGTCAGGGAGACCCAGTACTTC
V gene: TRBV7-7
clone size: NA
D gene: NA
J gene: TRBJ2-5

CDR3 protein: CASSPPSSLKGEQYF
CDR3 DNA: TGTGCCAGCTCACCACCTTCCTCTCTAAAGGGCGAGCAGTACTTC
V gene: TRBV18
clone size: NA
D gene: NA
J gene: TRBJ2-7

CDR3 protein: CASSAGDYAPDTQYF
CDR3 DNA: TGTGCCAGCAGTGCCGGGGACTACGCACCAGATACGCAGTATTTT
V gene: TRBV5-4
clone size: NA
D gene: TRBD2
J gene: TRBJ2-3

CDR3 protein: CASRPRGGEQYF
CDR3 DNA: TGTGCCAGCAGACCTAGGGGGGGCGAGCAGTACTTC
V gene: TRBV7-8
clone size: NA
D gene: NA
J gene: TRBJ2-7

CDR3 protein: CARSQGSYGYTF
CDR3 DNA: TGTGCCAGAAGCCAGGGTAGCTATGGCTACACCTTC
V gene: TRBV5-3
clone size: NA
D gene: NA
J gene: TRBJ1-2

CDR3 protein: CASSPSVGETQYF
CDR3 DNA: TGCGCCAGCAGCCCTAGTGTGGGTGAGACCCAGTACTTC
V gene: TRBV5-1
clone size: NA
D gene: NA
J gene: TRBJ2-5

CDR3 protein: CASSLDVRSGDTQYF
CDR3 DNA: TGTGCCAGCAGCTTAGATGTCAGGTCGGGGGATACGCAGTATTTT
V gene: TRBV11-3
clone size: NA
D gene: NA
J gene: TRBJ2-3

CDR3 protein: CASSDFGQGAREQFF
CDR3 DNA: TGTGCCAGCAGTGACTTCGGACAGGGGGCCAGGGAGCAGTTCTTC
V gene: TRBV6-4
clone size: NA
D gene: TRBD1
J gene: TRBJ2-1

CDR3 protein: CSASGPSTNTGELFF
CDR3 DNA: TGCAGCGCTTCAGGACCGTCGACGAACACCGGGGAGCTGTTTTTT
V gene: TRBV29-1
clone size: NA
D gene: NA
J gene: TRBJ2-2

CDR3 protein: CASSPATPTYEQYF
CDR3 DNA: TGTGCCAGCTCACCAGCGACTCCAACCTACGAGCAGTACTTC
V gene: TRBV18
clone size: NA
D gene: NA
J gene: TRBJ2-7

CDR3 protein: CASTERGATNEKLFF
CDR3 DNA: TGCGCCAGCACCGAGCGGGGCGCAACTAATGAAAAACTGTTTTTT
V gene: TRBV5-1
clone size: NA
D gene: NA
J gene: TRBJ1-4

CDR3 protein: CAWSVPQWAGSTYNEQFF
CDR3 DNA: TGTGCCTGGAGTGTACCTCAATGGGCCGGGAGTACCTACAATGAGCAGTTCTTC
V gene: TRBV30
clone size: NA
D gene: NA
J gene: TRBJ2-1

CDR3 protein: CASTENTEAFF
CDR3 DNA: TGTGCCAGCACCGAAAACACTGAAGCTTTCTTT
V gene: TRBV2
clone size: once
D gene: NA
J gene: TRBJ1-1

CDR3 protein: CASNGQTTDTQYF
CDR3 DNA: TGTGCCAGCAACGGACAGACCACAGATACGCAGTATTTT
V gene: TRBV5-6
clone size: NA
D gene: NA
J gene: TRBJ2-3

CDR3 protein: CASSPWEGYGYTF
CDR3 DNA: TGTGCCAGCAGTCCGTGGGAAGGCTATGGCTACACCTTC
V gene: TRBV6-5
clone size: NA
D gene: NA
J gene: TRBJ1-2

CDR3 protein: CAISVGGSQYEQYF
CDR3 DNA: TGTGCCATCAGTGTTGGGGGGAGTCAGTACGAGCAGTACTTC
V gene: TRBV10-3
clone size: NA
D gene: NA
J gene: TRBJ2-7

CDR3 protein: CASEFLDTQYF
CDR3 DNA: TGTGCCAGCGAGTTTCTCGATACGCAGTATTTT
V gene: TRBV6-6
clone size: NA
D gene: NA
J gene: TRBJ2-3

CDR3 protein: CASAGQFTDTQYF
CDR3 DNA: TGTGCCAGTGCGGGACAATTCACAGATACGCAGTATTTT
V gene: TRBV5-6
clone size: NA
D gene: NA
J gene: TRBJ2-3

CDR3 protein: CASSRTASRDTEAFF
CDR3 DNA: TGCGCCAGCAGCCGGACAGCTTCCCGGGACACTGAAGCTTTCTTT
V gene: TRBV5-1
clone size: NA
D gene: NA
J gene: TRBJ1-1

CDR3 protein: CASSPNFGNEQYF
CDR3 DNA: TGTGCCAGCAGCCCTAATTTCGGGAACGAGCAGTACTTC
V gene: TRBV7-6
clone size: once
D gene: NA
J gene: TRBJ2-7

CDR3 protein: CASSLYGSSDEQFF
CDR3 DNA: TGCGCCAGCAGCTTGTACGGGAGTTCCGATGAGCAGTTCTTC
V gene: TRBV5-1
clone size: NA
D gene: NA
J gene: TRBJ2-1

CDR3 protein: CALTTAGLPYEQYF
CDR3 DNA: TGTGCCCTTACAACGGCAGGGCTTCCCTACGAGCAGTACTTC
V gene: TRBV30
clone size: NA
D gene: NA
J gene: TRBJ2-7

CDR3 protein: CASSQPDPSNTGELFF
CDR3 DNA: TGCGCCAGCAGCCAGCCGGACCCTTCGAACACCGGGGAGCTGTTTTTT
V gene: TRBV4-1
clone size: NA
D gene: NA
J gene: TRBJ2-2

CDR3 protein: CASRDSVYNEQFF
CDR3 DNA: TGTGCCAGCCGGGACAGCGTATACAATGAGCAGTTCTTC
V gene: TRBV2
clone size: few
D gene: TRBD1
J gene: TRBJ2-1

CDR3 protein: CAWSAWGTEAFF
CDR3 DNA: TGTGCCTGGAGTGCCTGGGGGACTGAAGCTTTCTTT
V gene: TRBV30
clone size: NA
D gene: NA
J gene: TRBJ1-1

CDR3 protein: CASSFGGTGQETQYF
CDR3 DNA: TGTGCCAGCAGCTTTGGCGGGACGGGACAAGAGACCCAGTACTTC
V gene: TRBV5-4
clone size: NA
D gene: NA
J gene: TRBJ2-5

CDR3 protein: CASSLGTGTLNTGELFF
CDR3 DNA: TGTGCCAGCAGCTTAGGAACCGGGACACTTAACACCGGGGAGCTGTTTTTT
V gene: TRBV11-2
clone size: NA
D gene: NA
J gene: TRBJ2-2

CDR3 protein: CAWSVVAANTGELFF
CDR3 DNA: TGTGCCTGGAGTGTCGTAGCGGCGAACACCGGGGAGCTGTTTTTT
V gene: TRBV30
clone size: NA
D gene: NA
J gene: TRBJ2-2

CDR3 protein: CASSLEQVPYEQYF
CDR3 DNA: TGTGCCAGCAGCTTGGAGCAAGTACCCTACGAGCAGTACTTC
V gene: TRBV5-8
clone size: NA
D gene: NA
J gene: TRBJ2-7

CDR3 protein: CASSVRGDTEAFF
CDR3 DNA: TGTGCCAGCAGCGTGAGGGGGGACACTGAAGCTTTCTTT
V gene: TRBV9
clone size: NA
D gene: NA
J gene: TRBJ1-1

CDR3 protein: CASSPGRGEQFF
CDR3 DNA: TGCGCCAGCAGCCCCGGTCGCGGTGAGCAGTTCTTC
V gene: TRBV5-1
clone size: NA
D gene: NA
J gene: TRBJ2-1

CDR3 protein: CASSSGQKETQYF
CDR3 DNA: TGCGCCAGCAGCTCGGGACAGAAAGAGACCCAGTACTTC
V gene: TRBV5-1
clone size: few
D gene: TRBD1
J gene: TRBJ2-5

CDR3 protein: CASSYTPGQGTYEQYF
CDR3 DNA: TGTGCCAGCAGTTACACTCCGGGACAGGGTACCTACGAGCAGTACTTC
V gene: TRBV6-5
clone size: NA
D gene: TRBD1
J gene: TRBJ2-7

CDR3 protein: CASSSTGTNYGYTF
CDR3 DNA: TGCGCCAGCAGCTCGACAGGGACTAACTATGGCTACACCTTC
V gene: TRBV5-1
clone size: once
D gene: TRBD1
J gene: TRBJ1-2

CDR3 protein: CASSPIPPEQYF
CDR3 DNA: TGTGCCAGCTCACCAATTCCCCCCGAGCAGTACTTC
V gene: TRBV18
clone size: NA
D gene: NA
J gene: TRBJ2-7

CDR3 protein: CASSPKGQTGGYTF
CDR3 DNA: TGCGCCAGCAGCCCAAAGGGCCAAACTGGGGGCTACACCTTC
V gene: TRBV5-1
clone size: NA
D gene: NA
J gene: TRBJ1-2

CDR3 protein: CASSLRTSGRDEQFF
CDR3 DNA: TGTGCCAGCAGCTTAAGGACTAGCGGGAGGGATGAGCAGTTCTTC
V gene: TRBV7-3
clone size: NA
D gene: TRBD2
J gene: TRBJ2-1

CDR3 protein: CASSTSTSGTEQYF
CDR3 DNA: TGTGCCAGCAGTACCTCGACTAGCGGGACTGAGCAGTACTTC
V gene: TRBV27
clone size: NA
D gene: TRBD2
J gene: TRBJ2-7

CDR3 protein: CASSTIDSYEQYF
CDR3 DNA: TGCGCCAGCAGCACCATAGACAGTTACGAGCAGTACTTC
V gene: TRBV5-1
clone size: NA
D gene: NA
J gene: TRBJ2-7

CDR3 protein: CASSYRAGSPYEQYF
CDR3 DNA: TGTGCCAGCAGTTACCGGGCGGGTAGTCCCTACGAGCAGTACTTC
V gene: TRBV6-5
clone size: once
D gene: NA
J gene: TRBJ2-7

CDR3 protein: CASSLEGSNVLTF
CDR3 DNA: TGTGCCAGCAGCTTAGAGGGATCTAACGTCCTGACTTTC
V gene: TRBV7-6
clone size: NA
D gene: NA
J gene: TRBJ2-6

CDR3 protein: CASRPGGGLGNEQFF
CDR3 DNA: TGTGCCAGCCGACCCGGGGGAGGATTAGGGAATGAGCAGTTCTTC
V gene: TRBV27
clone size: NA
D gene: NA
J gene: TRBJ2-1

CDR3 protein: CASRTGTGPRRTIYF
CDR3 DNA: TGTGCCAGCAGAACCGGGACAGGCCCTCGGAGAACCATATATTTT
V gene: TRBV6-6
clone size: NA
D gene: TRBD1
J gene: TRBJ1-3